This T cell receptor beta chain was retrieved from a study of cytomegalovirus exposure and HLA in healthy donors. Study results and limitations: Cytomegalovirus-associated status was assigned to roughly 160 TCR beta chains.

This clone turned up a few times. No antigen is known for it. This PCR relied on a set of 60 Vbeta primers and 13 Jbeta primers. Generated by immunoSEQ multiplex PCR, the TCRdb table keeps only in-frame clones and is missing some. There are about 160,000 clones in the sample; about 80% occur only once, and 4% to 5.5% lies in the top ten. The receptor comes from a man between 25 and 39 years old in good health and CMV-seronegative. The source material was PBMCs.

The CDR3 sequence is CASSLDRTGLAKNIQYF. The DNA for the CDR3 is TGTGCCAGCAGCCTGGATCGGACAGGTCTAGCCAAAAACATTCAGTACTTC. The chain has TRBV28 and TRBJ2-4, with 7 bases lining up with TRBD1. This CDR3 contains 17 residues. Unmatched junction bases numbered 11, after V lost 6 bases and J lost 0 bases. Germline CDR1 MDHEN, CDR2 SYDVKM.